The 16 T cell receptor beta chains given below trace back to one sample, sequenced in a study of T cell responses to AZD1222 COVID-19 vaccine. TCRdb keeps only in-frame clones here, not all; method: immunoSEQ multiplex PCR. In the table there are 150,000 to 200,000 clones, about 86% of which are singletons. The material was peripheral blood, obtained 28 days after the second AZD1222 dose. The receptors shown here come from an adult who received the AZD1222 COVID-19 vaccine.

This clone was recorded only once. The chain recombines TRBV2 with TRBJ1-5; maybe TRBD1 (5 bases). V shed 4 bases and J shed 1 base, with 14 bases lying between them. Looked up from germline, CDR1 is SNHLY and CDR2 is FYNNEI. The CDR3 is made up of 16 amino acids. Here the CDR3 reads CASSVSGDGSNQPQHF. CDR3 nucleotides: TGTGCCAGCAGTGTCTCGGGGGATGGGAGCAATCAGCCCCAGCATTTT.

Only one count was recorded for this clone. CDR3 DNA: TGTGCCACCAGGGGACAGGGGGAATTCTATGGCTACACCTTC. Protein: CATRGQGEFYGYTF. V and J are TRBV24-1 and TRBJ1-2; 11 nucleotides agree with TRBD1. The V and J ends lost 7 bases and 4 bases, in that order; junction bases with no gene match: 4. This CDR3 is 14 amino acids long. Looked up from germline, CDR1 is KGHDR and CDR2 is SFDVKD.

This rearrangement joins TRBV10-2 to TRBJ2-5; TRBD1 matches at 10 bases. The germline gives CDR1 WSHSY, CDR2 SAAADI. This CDR3 spans 16 amino acids. V dropped 6 bases and J dropped 4; count of bases not matched to a gene: 11. This chain's CDR3 is CASRGSGTGVRETQYF. The CDR3 nucleotides are TGCGCCAGCAGAGGATCCGGGACAGGGGTCCGAGAGACCCAGTACTTC.

There are a few counts of this clone. The rearrangement uses TRBV9 and TRBJ1-6; 8 bases map to TRBD1. The CDR3 contains 16 residues. The germline V gene has CDR1 SGDLS and CDR2 YYNGEE. After removal of 0 bases from V and 6 bases from J, the junction contained 5 bases not matched to a gene. The CDR3 loop is CASSVEVRGPNSPLHF. The CDR3 DNA is TGTGCCAGCAGCGTAGAAGTCAGGGGGCCTAATTCACCCCTCCACTTT.

The CDR3 coding sequence is TGTGCCAGTAGGTTGACAGGGGGTACTGGGGCCAACGTCCTGACTTTC. Protein product: CASRLTGGTGANVLTF. V is TRBV19 and J is TRBJ2-6; TRBD1 aligns across 9 bases. Per germline, CDR1 LNHDA and CDR2 SQIVND (reference sequence). CDR3 length: 16 residues. Trimming took 6 bases from V and 2 from J; bases not matched to a gene: 5.

As DNA, the CDR3 is TGTGCCAGCAGCCCCCGGGTAGGCGGCCCCTCTGGAAACACCATATATTTT. Translating it yields CASSPRVGGPSGNTIYF. The rearrangement joins TRBV9 to TRBJ1-3, with D uncertain. The germline V gene has CDR1 SGDLS and CDR2 YYNGEE. This CDR3 has 17 residues. V lost 4 bases and J lost 0, with 17 bases in between.

The sample holds one count of this clone. This chain links TRBV6-1 with TRBJ1-2, with a tentative D call TRBD1 (5 bases). Germline CDR1 MNHNS, CDR2 SASEGT. V was trimmed by 3 bases and J by 8 bases, leaving 10 bases between them. The CDR3 spans 12 residues. The CDR3 spells CASSEGGRGYTF. CDR3 DNA sequence: TGTGCCAGCAGTGAGGGGGGTCGAGGCTACACCTTC.

The gene calls are TRBV10-2 and TRBJ2-7; tentatively, D is TRBD1 (5 bases). The length of the CDR3 is 16 residues. Germline loops: CDR1 WSHSY, CDR2 SAAADI. Trimming removed 3 bases at V and 0 bases at J, with 15 bases between. CDR3 region: CASSDRGSYSSYEQYF. The DNA of the CDR3 is TGCGCCAGCAGTGATAGGGGTTCTTATAGCTCCTACGAGCAGTACTTC.

The rearrangement joins TRBV9 to TRBJ1-2, with a weak D call TRBD1 (5 bases). Germline-derived CDR1 and CDR2 are SGDLS and YYNGEE. With 0 bases removed from V and 7 bases from J, the gap between germline ends came to 13 bases. The CDR3 covers 14 residues. The CDR3 loop is CASSVGSRVGGYTF. The CDR3 coding sequence is TGTGCCAGCAGCGTAGGATCCAGGGTAGGTGGCTACACCTTC.

V gene TRBV5-1 combines with J gene TRBJ1-1; 8 bases fit TRBD1. With V trimmed by 0 bases and J by 5 bases, 12 bases remained unmatched. Germline-derived CDR1 and CDR2 are SGHRS and YFSETQ. This CDR3 spans 17 amino acids. CDR3 in amino acids: CASSLGPGTGSGTEAFF. The CDR3 DNA reads TGCGCCAGCAGCTTGGGTCCCGGGACAGGTTCGGGGACTGAAGCTTTCTTT.

The chain recombines TRBV9 with TRBJ2-1, with D unresolved. Germline V gene lookup returns CDR1 SGDLS and CDR2 YYNGEE. The V gene lost 0 bases and the J gene lost 5 bases, with 12 bases spanning the gap. This CDR3 contains 15 residues. The CDR3 loop is CASSVDSVPNNEQFF. CDR3 bases: TGTGCCAGCAGCGTAGATTCGGTCCCCAACAATGAGCAGTTCTTC.

This clone appeared once. The chain joins TRBV19 to TRBJ1-3, with D unclear. The CDR3 loop spans 19 amino acids. The germline V and J ends were trimmed by 3 bases and 0 bases, with 21 bases remaining between them. The V gene's germline CDR1 is LNHDA and CDR2 SQIVND (reference sequence). The DNA of the CDR3 is TGTGCCAGTAGTATTAGCGTTTATCGGCAGCTCCGCTCTGGAAACACCATATATTTT. As protein: CASSISVYRQLRSGNTIYF.

This chain uses TRBV6-6 with TRBJ2-3; the match to TRBD2 covers 8 bases. Per the germline V gene, CDR1 is MNHNY and CDR2 is SVGAGI (reference sequence). Losses at the gene ends were 2 bases for V and 5 bases for J; bases not matched to a gene: 9. CDR3 length equals 16 residues. CDR3 in amino acids: CASSYAGGGHGDTQYF. The CDR3, as DNA: TGTGCCAGCAGTTACGCCGGGGGGGGCCACGGAGATACGCAGTATTTT.

This clone was detected a few times. The chain recombines TRBV11-1 with TRBJ1-2, with 7 bases fitting TRBD1. Germline V lookup: CDR1 SGHAT, CDR2 FQDESV (reference sequence). CDR3 size: 14 residues. After removal of 4 bases from V and 4 bases from J, the junction contained 6 bases not matched to a gene. In DNA, the CDR3 is TGTGCCAGCAGCTCATCCCGGGACAGCTATGGCTACACCTTC. This sequence encodes CASSSSRDSYGYTF.

The J gene is TRBJ2-7, the V gene TRBV4-2, with D possibly TRBD2 on 6 matching bases. The CDR3 length is 17 residues. Trimming cost V 1 base and J 0 bases, with 16 bases left between them. Germline V CDR1 and CDR2: LGHNA, YNFKEQ. In nucleotides, the CDR3 is TGTGCCAGCAGCCAAGTAATGAGCGGGCAAATCTCCTACGAGCAGTACTTC. The encoded protein is CASSQVMSGQISYEQYF.

The chain carries TRBV5-4 and TRBJ1-2, with D possibly matching TRBD1 (5 bases). The CDR3 covers 14 residues. CDR1 and CDR2 (germline): SGHNT, YYREEE (reference sequence). V was shortened by 4 bases and J by 4 bases, with 14 bases between the two germline ends. CDR3 nucleotide sequence: TGTGCCAGCAGCACCTCCGACAGTTTCTATGGCTACACCTTC. It codes for CASSTSDSFYGYTF. Looking up the rest from reference TRBV5-4 and TRBJ1-2 gives the full variable domain: ETGVTQSPTHLIKTRGQQVTLRCSSQSGHNTVSWYQQALGQGPQFIFQYYREEENGRGNFPPRFSGLQFPNYSSELNVNALELDDSALYLCASSTSDSFYGYTFGSGTRLTVV.